The clone carrying this T cell receptor beta chain was recorded at least ten times. Its antigen is still unknown. The entry originates in a study of Graves' ophthalmopathy and Graves' hyperthyroidism. Study-level results: Detection in blood was also observed for most expanded thyroid clonotypes above 0.001 frequency. Sensitivity reached 85% to 90% and specificity almost 83% for a 13-signature model separating ophthalmopathy from stable hyperthyroidism.

In this cohort's terms, stable hyperthyroidism meant no ophthalmopathy by 18 months of follow-up. It was from 8 to 10 ml of fresh peripheral blood that the PBMCs came. The authors amplified TCR beta CDR3 regions from RNA transcripts. Following a first-round RT-PCR that used HTBI primers, a second-round multiplex PCR was carried out. In TCRdb, the multiplex PCR reads were re-called with MiXCR into one record per CDR3 protein. Counted here are 400,000 or so distinct CDR3 sequences, just over 15% occurring once; the ten biggest clones make up 5.5% to 7%. CDR1 is SGHRS, CDR2 YFSETQ, per germline. Losses at the gene ends were 4 bases for V and 6 bases for J; bases not matched to a gene: 11. The CDR3 spans 15 residues.

The material sequenced was peripheral blood. The receptor was derived from a woman in her late teens or twenties with stable Graves' hyperthyroidism. This sequence joins TRBV5-1 and TRBJ2-7, with TRBD1 identical over 9 bases. The CDR3: CASSGGGTGFVEQYF. The DNA of the CDR3 is TGCGCCAGCAGCGGAGGAGGGACAGGGTTCGTCGAGCAGTACTTC.